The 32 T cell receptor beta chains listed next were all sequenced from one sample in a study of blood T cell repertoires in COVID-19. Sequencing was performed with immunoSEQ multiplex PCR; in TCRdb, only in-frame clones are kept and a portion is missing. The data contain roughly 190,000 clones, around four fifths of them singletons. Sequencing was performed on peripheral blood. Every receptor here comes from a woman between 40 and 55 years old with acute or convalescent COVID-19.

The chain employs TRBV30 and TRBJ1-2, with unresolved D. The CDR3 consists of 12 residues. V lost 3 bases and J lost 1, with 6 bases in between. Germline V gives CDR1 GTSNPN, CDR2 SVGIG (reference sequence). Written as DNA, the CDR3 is TGTGCCTGGAGGGTCTATAACTATGGCTACACCTTC. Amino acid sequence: CAWRVYNYGYTF.

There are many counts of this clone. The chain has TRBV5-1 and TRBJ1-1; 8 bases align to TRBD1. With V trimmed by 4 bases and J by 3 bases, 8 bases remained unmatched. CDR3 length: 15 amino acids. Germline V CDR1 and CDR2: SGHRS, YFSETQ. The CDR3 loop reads CASSRLGQVDTEAFF. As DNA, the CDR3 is TGCGCCAGCAGCAGGCTGGGACAGGTGGACACTGAAGCTTTCTTT.

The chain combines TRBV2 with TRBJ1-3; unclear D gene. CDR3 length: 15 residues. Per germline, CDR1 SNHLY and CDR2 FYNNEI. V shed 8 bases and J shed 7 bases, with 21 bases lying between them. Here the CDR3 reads CASDALGSRVNTIYF. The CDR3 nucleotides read TGTGCCAGCGACGCCCTCGGATCCCGGGTGAACACCATATATTTT.

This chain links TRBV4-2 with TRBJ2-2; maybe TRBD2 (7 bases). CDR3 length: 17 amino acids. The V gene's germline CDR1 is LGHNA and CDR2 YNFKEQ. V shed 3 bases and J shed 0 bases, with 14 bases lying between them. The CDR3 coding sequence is TGTGCCAGCAGCCATCTTGGGGGGGGCGCGAACACCGGGGAGCTGTTTTTT. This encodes CASSHLGGGANTGELFF.

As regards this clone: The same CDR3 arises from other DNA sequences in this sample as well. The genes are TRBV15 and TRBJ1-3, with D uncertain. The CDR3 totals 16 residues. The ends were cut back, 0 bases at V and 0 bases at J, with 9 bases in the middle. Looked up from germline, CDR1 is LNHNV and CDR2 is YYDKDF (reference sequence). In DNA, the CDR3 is TGTGCCACCAGCAGAGATAGGGAGAGCTCTGGAAACACCATATATTTT. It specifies CATSRDRESSGNTIYF.

The CDR3 DNA sequence: TGTGCCAGCAGTGAACAAGGCGGTCTTGGCTACACCTTC. As protein: CASSEQGGLGYTF. This rearrangement joins TRBV6-4 to TRBJ1-2; D unresolved. The V gene lost 3 bases and the J gene lost 7 bases, with 12 bases spanning the gap. Germline CDR1 MRHNA, CDR2 SNTAGT. The CDR3 length is 13 residues.

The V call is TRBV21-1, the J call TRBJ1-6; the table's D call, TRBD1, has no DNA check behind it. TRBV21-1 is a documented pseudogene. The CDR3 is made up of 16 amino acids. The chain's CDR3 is CASGKDRASSDSPLHF. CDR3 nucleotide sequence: TGTGCCAGCGGTAAGGACAGGGCCTCATCGGATTCACCCCTCCACTTT.

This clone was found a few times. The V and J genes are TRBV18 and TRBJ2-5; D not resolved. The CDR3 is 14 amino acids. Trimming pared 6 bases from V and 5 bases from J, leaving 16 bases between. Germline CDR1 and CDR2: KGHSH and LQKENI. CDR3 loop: CASSLSVVRETQYF. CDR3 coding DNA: TGTGCCAGCTCTTTGTCTGTGGTCCGGGAGACCCAGTACTTC.

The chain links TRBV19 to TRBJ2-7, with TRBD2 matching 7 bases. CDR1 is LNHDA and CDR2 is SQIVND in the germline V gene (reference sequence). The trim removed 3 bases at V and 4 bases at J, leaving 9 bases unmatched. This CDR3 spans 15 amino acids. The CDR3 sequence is CASSMSQRGRYEQYF. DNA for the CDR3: TGTGCCAGTAGTATGTCCCAGCGGGGAAGGTACGAGCAGTACTTC.

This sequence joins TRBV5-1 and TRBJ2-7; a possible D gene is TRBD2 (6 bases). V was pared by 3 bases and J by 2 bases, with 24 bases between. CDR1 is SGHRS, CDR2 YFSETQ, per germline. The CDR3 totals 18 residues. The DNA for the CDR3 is TGCGCCAGCAGCTCCTCCCCAGAACCGGGAGCGCGCCCCTACGAGCAGTACTTC. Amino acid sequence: CASSSSPEPGARPYEQYF.

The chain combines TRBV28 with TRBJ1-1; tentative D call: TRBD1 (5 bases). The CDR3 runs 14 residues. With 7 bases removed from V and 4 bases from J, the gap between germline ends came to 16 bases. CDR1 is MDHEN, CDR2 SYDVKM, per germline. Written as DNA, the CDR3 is TGTGCCAGCAAGCGTTCTAGCGGGGGCACTGAAGCTTTCTTT. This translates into CASKRSSGGTEAFF.

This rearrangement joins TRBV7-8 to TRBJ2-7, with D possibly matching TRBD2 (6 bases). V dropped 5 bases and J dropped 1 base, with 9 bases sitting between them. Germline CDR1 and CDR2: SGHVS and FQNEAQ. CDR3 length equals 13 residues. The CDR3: CASSQRGSYEQYF. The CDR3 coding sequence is TGTGCCAGCAGCCAACGGGGGTCCTACGAGCAGTACTTC.

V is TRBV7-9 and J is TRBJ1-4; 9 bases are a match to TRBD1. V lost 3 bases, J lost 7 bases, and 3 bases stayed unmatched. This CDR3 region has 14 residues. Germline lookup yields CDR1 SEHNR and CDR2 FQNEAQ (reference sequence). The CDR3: CASSLGQGGEKLFF. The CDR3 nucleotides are TGTGCCAGCAGCTTGGGACAGGGAGGTGAAAAACTGTTTTTT.

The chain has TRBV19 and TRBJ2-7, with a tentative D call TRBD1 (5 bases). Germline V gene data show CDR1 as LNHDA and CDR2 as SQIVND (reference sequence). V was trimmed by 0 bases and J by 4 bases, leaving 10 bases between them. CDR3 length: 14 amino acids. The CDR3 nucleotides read TGTGCCAGTAGTATAGAAGGGGTCGCTTACGAGCAGTACTTC. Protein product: CASSIEGVAYEQYF.

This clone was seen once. CDR3 sequence (DNA): TGTGCCAGCAGCGTAGAGCTGAGCTCCTACAATGAGCAGTTCTTC. Translated, it gives CASSVELSSYNEQFF. J is TRBJ2-1 and V is TRBV9; the D is unclear. The V and J ends lost 0 bases and 0 bases respectively, with 7 bases between them. The CDR3 loop spans 15 amino acids. Germline values: CDR1 SGDLS, CDR2 YYNGEE.

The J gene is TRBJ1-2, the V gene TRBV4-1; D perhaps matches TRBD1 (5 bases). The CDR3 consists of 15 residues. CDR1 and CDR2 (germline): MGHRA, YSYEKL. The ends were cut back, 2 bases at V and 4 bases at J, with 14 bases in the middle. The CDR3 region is CASSQRERDSYGYTF. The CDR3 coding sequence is TGCGCCAGCAGCCAAAGGGAAAGAGACAGCTATGGCTACACCTTC.

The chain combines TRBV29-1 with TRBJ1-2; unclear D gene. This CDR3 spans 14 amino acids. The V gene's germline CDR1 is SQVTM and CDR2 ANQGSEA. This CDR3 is CRPDRAGKSYGYTF. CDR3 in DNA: TGCCGCCCCGACCGGGCGGGGAAGAGCTATGGCTACACCTTC.

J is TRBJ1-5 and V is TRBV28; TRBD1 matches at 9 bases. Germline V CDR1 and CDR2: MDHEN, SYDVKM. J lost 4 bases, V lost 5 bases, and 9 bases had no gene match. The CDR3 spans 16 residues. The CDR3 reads CASSRTGTGTNQPQHF. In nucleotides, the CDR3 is TGTGCCAGCAGTCGGACCGGGACAGGGACTAATCAGCCCCAGCATTTT.

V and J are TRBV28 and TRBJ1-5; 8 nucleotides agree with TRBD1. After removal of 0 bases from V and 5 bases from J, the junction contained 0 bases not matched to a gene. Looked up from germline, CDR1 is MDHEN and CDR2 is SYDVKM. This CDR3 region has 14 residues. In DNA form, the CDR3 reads TGTGCCAGCAGTTTATGGACAGGGGATCAGCCCCAGCATTTT. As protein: CASSLWTGDQPQHF.

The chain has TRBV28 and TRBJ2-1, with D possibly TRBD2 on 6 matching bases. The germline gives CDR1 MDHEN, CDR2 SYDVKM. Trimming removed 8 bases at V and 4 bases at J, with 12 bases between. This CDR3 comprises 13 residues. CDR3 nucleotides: TGTGCCAGCTTCCTACGGGGGTACAATGAGCAGTTCTTC. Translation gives CASFLRGYNEQFF. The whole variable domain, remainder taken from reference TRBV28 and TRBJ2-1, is DVKVTQSSRYLVKRTGEKVFLECVQDMDHENMFWYRQDPGLGLRLIYFSYDVKMKEKGDIPEGYSVSREKKERFSLILESASTNQTSMYLCASFLRGYNEQFFGPGTRLTVL.

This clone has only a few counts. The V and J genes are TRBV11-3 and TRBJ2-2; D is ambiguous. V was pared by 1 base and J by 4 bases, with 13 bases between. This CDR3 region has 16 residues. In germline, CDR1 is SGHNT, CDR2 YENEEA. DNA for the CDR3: TGTGCCAGCAGCTTAGGAGGCAGCTCGGGCACCGGGGAGCTGTTTTTT. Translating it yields CASSLGGSSGTGELFF.

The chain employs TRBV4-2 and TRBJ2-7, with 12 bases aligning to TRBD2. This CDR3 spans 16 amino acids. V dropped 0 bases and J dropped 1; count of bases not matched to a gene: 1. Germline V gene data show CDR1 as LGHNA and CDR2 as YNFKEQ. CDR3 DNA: TGTGCCAGCAGCCAAGATGGGACTAGCGGGTCCTACGAGCAGTACTTC. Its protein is CASSQDGTSGSYEQYF.

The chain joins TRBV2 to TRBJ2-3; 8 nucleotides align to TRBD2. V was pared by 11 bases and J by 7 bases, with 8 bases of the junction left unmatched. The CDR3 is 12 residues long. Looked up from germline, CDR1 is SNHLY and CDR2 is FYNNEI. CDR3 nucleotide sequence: TGTGCCGGGGGACTAGGTCAGAATACGCAGTATTTT. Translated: CAGGLGQNTQYF.

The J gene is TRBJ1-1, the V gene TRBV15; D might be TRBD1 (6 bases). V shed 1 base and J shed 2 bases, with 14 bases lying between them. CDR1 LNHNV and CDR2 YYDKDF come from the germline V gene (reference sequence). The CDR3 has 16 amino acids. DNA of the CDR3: TGTGCCACCAGCAGAGTTGAGAGGGGGTACAACACTGAAGCTTTCTTT. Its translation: CATSRVERGYNTEAFF.

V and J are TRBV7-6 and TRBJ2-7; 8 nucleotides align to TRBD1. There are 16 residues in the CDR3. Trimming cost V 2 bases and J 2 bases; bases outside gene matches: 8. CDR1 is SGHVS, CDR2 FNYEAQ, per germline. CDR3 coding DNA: TGTGCCAGCAGCTTACAAGACAGGGGCCCTACCTACGAGCAGTACTTC. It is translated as CASSLQDRGPTYEQYF. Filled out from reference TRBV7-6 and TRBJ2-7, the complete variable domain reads GAGVSQSPRYKVTKRGQDVALRCDPISGHVSLYWYRQALGQGPEFLTYFNYEAQQDKSGLPNDRFSAERPEGSISTLTIQRTEQRDSAMYRCASSLQDRGPTYEQYFGPGTRLTVT.

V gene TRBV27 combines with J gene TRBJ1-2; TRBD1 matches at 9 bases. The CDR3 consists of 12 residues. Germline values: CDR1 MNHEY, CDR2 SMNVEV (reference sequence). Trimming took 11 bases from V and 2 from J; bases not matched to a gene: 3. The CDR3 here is CAGQGNNYGYTF. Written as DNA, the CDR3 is TGTGCCGGACAGGGGAACAACTATGGCTACACCTTC.

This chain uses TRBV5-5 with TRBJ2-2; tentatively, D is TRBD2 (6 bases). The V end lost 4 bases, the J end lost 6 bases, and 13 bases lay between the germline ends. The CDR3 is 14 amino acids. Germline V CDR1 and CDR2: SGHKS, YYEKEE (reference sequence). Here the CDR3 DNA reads TGTGCCAGCAGCCCTAATAGCGGTTCCGGGGAGCTGTTTTTT. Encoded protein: CASSPNSGSGELFF.

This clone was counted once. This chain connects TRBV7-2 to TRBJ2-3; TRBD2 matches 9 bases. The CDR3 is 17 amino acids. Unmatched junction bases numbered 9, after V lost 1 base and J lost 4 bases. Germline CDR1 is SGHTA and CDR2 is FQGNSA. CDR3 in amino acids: CASSLVGGGAAADTQYF. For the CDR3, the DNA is TGTGCCAGCAGCTTAGTTGGCGGGGGGGCTGCGGCAGATACGCAGTATTTT.

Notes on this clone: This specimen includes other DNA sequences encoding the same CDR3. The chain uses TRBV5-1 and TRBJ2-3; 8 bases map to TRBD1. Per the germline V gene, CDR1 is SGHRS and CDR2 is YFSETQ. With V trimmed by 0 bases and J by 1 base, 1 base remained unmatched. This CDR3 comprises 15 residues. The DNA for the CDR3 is TGCGCCAGCAGCTTGGTGGGACAGGGCACAGATACGCAGTATTTT. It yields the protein CASSLVGQGTDTQYF.

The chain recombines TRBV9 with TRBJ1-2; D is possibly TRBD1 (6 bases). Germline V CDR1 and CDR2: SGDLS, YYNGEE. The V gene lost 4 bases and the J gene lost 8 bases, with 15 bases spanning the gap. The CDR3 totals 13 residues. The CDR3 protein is CASSPGTPGGYTF. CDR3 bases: TGTGCCAGCAGCCCAGGGACACCCGGGGGCTACACCTTC.

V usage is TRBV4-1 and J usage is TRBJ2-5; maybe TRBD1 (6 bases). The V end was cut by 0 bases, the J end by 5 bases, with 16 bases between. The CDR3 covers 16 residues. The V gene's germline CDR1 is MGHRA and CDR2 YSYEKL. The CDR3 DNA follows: TGCGCCAGCAGCCAAGATCGTATGGACAGACCGGAGACCCAGTACTTC. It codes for CASSQDRMDRPETQYF.

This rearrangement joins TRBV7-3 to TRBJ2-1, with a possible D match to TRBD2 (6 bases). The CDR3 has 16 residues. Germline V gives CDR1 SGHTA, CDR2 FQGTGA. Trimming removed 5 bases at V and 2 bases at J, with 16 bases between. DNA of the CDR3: TGTGCCAGCAGCCCTCGGGGGAAAAGCCCCTACAATGAGCAGTTCTTC. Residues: CASSPRGKSPYNEQFF.